The clone carrying this T cell receptor beta chain was detected many times. Its matching antigen is unknown. The template used for profiling TCR beta VDJ and CDR3 was genomic DNA. In TCRdb, the reads were re-called with MiXCR into one record per CDR3 protein. The sample lists 150,000 or so distinct CDR3 sequences; just over 50% were seen once. This record comes from a study of CD8+CD57+ T cells in acquired aplastic anemia. Patients who underwent sequencing had shown CD8+CD57+ cell expansion by flow cytometry. Patients were treatment-naive when blood was sampled. The CDR3 has 15 amino acids. The trim removed 6 bases at V and 6 bases at J, leaving 13 bases unmatched. The V gene's germline CDR1 is WSHSY and CDR2 SAAADI. Overall study findings and caveats: Researchers reported that CD8+ Simpson's diversity was not significantly different in patients versus controls.

This TCR derives from a human donor with aplastic anemia. The sample was sorted CD4+, CD8+, or CD8+CD57+ T cells (not recorded which) from PBMCs. The rearrangement links TRBV10-2 to TRBJ1-2; 7 positions match TRBD1. The chain's CDR3 is CASREGGAVLDGYTF. In DNA, the CDR3 is TGCGCCAGCAGAGAAGGGGGCGCGGTCTTGGATGGCTACACCTTC.